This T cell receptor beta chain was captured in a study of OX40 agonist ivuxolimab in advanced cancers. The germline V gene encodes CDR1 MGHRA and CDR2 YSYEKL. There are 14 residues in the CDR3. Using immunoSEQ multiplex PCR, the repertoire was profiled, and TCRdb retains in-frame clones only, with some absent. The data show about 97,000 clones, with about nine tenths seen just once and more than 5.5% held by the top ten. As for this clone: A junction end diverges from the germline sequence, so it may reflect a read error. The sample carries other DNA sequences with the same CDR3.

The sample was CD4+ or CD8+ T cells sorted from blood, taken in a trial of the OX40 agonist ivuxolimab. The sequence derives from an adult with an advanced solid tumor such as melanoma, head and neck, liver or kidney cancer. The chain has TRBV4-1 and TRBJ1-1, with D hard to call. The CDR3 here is CASSQVAGGTEAFF. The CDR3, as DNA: TGCGCCAGTAGCCAAGTAGCAGGAGGCACTGAAGCTTTCTTT.